The clone carrying this T cell receptor beta chain showed up just a few times. The antigen is not known. The ends lost 6 bases at V and 0 bases at J; junction bases unmatched: 4. The CDR3 runs to 14 residues. Germline V CDR1 and CDR2: DFQATT, SNEGSKA (reference sequence). This entry is derived from a study of T cells in Graves' hyperthyroidism and ophthalmopathy. Study findings and constraints: Model-based prediction identified ophthalmopathy a median about 6.8 months prior to its onset. The majority of expanded thyroid clonotypes above 0.001 also appeared in blood.

Active moderate-to-severe ophthalmopathy, Clinical Activity Score at least 3, NOSPECS at least 4, under 3 months' duration. Uncontrolled infections, other autoimmune diseases, pregnancy or lactation led to exclusion of patients. TCR beta CDR3 regions were amplified from RNA transcripts. TCR CDR3 underwent first-round RT-PCR with the HTBI primer set. TCRdb analysed the multiplex PCR reads with MiXCR anew, one entry per CDR3 protein. The data contain around 390,000 distinct CDR3 sequences, 13% to 15% of them singletons. This clonotype originated in a woman in her 30s with Graves' ophthalmopathy. The chain carries TRBV20-1 and TRBJ2-4, with 8 bases aligning to TRBD1. The sequencing sample was made of blood. The CDR3 DNA follows: TGCAGTGCAAAACAGGGGGGAGCCAAAAACATTCAGTACTTC. Amino acid sequence: CSAKQGGAKNIQYF.